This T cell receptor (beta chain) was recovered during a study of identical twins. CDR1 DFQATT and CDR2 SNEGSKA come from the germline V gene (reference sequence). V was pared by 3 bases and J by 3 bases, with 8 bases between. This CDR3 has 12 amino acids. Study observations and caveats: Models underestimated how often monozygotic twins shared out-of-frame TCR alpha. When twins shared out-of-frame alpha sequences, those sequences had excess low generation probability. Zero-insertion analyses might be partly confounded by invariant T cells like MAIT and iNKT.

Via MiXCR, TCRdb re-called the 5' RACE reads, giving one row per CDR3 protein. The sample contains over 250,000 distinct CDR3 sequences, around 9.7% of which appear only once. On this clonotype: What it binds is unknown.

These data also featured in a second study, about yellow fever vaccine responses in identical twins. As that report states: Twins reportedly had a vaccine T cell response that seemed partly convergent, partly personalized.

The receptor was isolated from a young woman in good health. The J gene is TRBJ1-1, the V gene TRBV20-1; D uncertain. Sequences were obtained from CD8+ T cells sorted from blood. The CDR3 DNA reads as TGCAGTGCTAGGACTCGGGACACTGAAGCTTTCTTT. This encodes CSARTRDTEAFF.